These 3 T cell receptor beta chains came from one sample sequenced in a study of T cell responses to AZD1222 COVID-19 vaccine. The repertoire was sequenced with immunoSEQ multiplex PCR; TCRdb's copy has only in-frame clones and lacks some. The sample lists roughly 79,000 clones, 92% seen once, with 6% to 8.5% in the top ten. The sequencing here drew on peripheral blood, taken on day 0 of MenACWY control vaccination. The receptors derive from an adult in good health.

CDR3 protein: CATSTGELFF. CDR3 nucleotides: TGTGCCACCTCAACCGGGGAGCTGTTTTTT. The chain joins TRBV28 to TRBJ2-2; D not certain. CDR3 length: 10 amino acids. Looked up from germline, CDR1 is MDHEN and CDR2 is SYDVKM. The V end was cut by 10 bases, the J end by 5 bases, with 5 bases between.

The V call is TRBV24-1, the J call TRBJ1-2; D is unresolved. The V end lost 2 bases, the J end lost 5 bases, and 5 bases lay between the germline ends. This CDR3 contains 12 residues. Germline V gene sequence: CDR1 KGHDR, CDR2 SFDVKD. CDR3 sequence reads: CATSDSLYGYTF. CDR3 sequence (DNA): TGTGCCACCAGTGATTCTCTTTATGGCTACACCTTC.

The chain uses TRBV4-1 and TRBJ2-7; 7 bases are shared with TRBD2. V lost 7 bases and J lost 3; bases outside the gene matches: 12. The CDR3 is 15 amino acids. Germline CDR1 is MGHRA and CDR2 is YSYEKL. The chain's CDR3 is CASKQRGEGFYEQYF. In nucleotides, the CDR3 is TGCGCCAGCAAGCAGCGGGGAGAAGGTTTCTACGAGCAGTACTTC.